This entry describes one T cell receptor beta chain. No cognate antigen has been identified for it. Per-base qualities were not stored, and no clone one base away is much larger. These data originate in a study of vaccination effects on CD4 cells after COVID-19 (dated by TCRdb to between 2021 and 2024). Background for the entire study: To identify antigen-specific CD4+ T cell clonotypes by their expansion, the ViraFEST assay first stimulated PBMC with viral peptide pools and then applied TCR sequencing. Each participant got two doses of an mRNA SARS-CoV-2 vaccine, either BNT162b2 or mRNA-1273. SARS-CoV-2 spike-specific CD4+ TCR repertoires from before and after mRNA vaccination were compared in COVID-19 convalescent patients and in infection-naive vaccine recipients. Each well held fewer than 2.5 million PBMC cultured in IMDM containing roughly 4.9% human AB serum, 8 to 10 IU/ml IL-2 and gentamicin, along with around 11 ug/ml peptides. In a couple of convalescent patients, pre-vaccine samples were collected 16 days and one week ahead of the first dose, 142 and 148 days after COVID-19 diagnosis. In the study, cultures from other donors were sequenced using the Oncomine TCR Beta short-read assay on an Illumina iSeq 100. A total of 9 to 11 COVID-19 convalescent patients and a few SARS-CoV-2-naive healthy vaccine recipients were included in the full study. Broad study findings and their caveats: Among convalescent patients, the spike-reactive repertoire after vaccination was made up mainly of new vaccine-induced clones that were largely distinct from the clones induced by infection. The study was limited by a small number of convalescent patients and lacked early post-infection timepoints. Marked clonal contraction was observed in both infection-induced and vaccine-induced clones at late post-vaccination timepoints, consistent with waning T cell responses.

Via the germline V gene, CDR1 is SGHDT and CDR2 YYEEEE. There are 15 amino acids in the CDR3, from cysteine to phenylalanine inclusive. Of the read, only the CDR3 DNA is kept; its 45 bases are in frame from base 1. Between the V and J ends, shortened by 4 bases and 0 bases respectively, the junction contains 11 bases. After less than eleven days of culture, CD4+ T cells were isolated with the EasySep CD4+ T cell isolation kit. Convalescent patients had PCR-confirmed SARS-CoV-2 infection between March and December 2020, before Alpha, Beta and Delta variants emerged in the United States. On days 3 and 7, half of the culture medium was replaced with fresh IL-2-containing medium. Unless noted otherwise, every peptide stimulation condition was cultured in triplicate wells. PBMC were separated from whole blood using Ficoll-Paque Plus gradient centrifugation and were then either cryopreserved at -140C or used fresh. Genomic DNA was extracted from cultured CD4+ T cells with the QIAamp micro DNA kit.

Library preparation was by the immunoSEQ multiplex PCR assay. DNA from the CD4+ T cells that had been cultured and isolated underwent TCR beta CDR3 sequencing. As for the authors' bioinformatics: The analysis removed non-productive TCR sequences, trimmed reads to the CDR3 region, and retained only CDR3s that were 7 or more amino acids long. The MANAFEST web app was used to pick out antigen-specific clonotypes by comparing their expansion in peptide wells with that in reference cultures. To count as positive, a clone had to show expansion at FDR<0.05 compared with the reference and with all other wells, an odds ratio above 5, and a frequency above 0.1% in two replicate wells. A clonotype was defined as cross-reactive if the clonotype was significantly expanded both in SARS-CoV-2 spike wells and in at least one common cold coronavirus spike condition. CDR3 similarity was assessed by Levenshtein distance using the stringdist R package, and unrooted trees were constructed with ape in R 3.6.1. TCRdb provides this immuneACCESS table in a form limited to in-frame rearrangements. Some clones are lacking; in checked studies, under half of them reflect an unresolved V gene, and why the rest are absent is not known. The DNA was the basis for D and trimming; V, J and clone size are from that table. Within this sample are 50,000 to 70,000 clones, with 72% of them counted one time only. The ten largest clones represent roughly 25% of the sample.

Specimen: CD4+ T cells from PBMCs cultured without peptide, collected before COVID-19 vaccination. The source is a human donor who had a prior SARS-CoV-2 infection. Recombination linked TRBV5-6 to TRBJ2-4; the D gene is possibly TRBD2, with 5 bases matching. This receptor carries the CDR3 CASSKVGIAKNIQYF. The DNA sequence follows: TGTGCCAGCAGCAAAGTCGGGATAGCCAAAAACATTCAGTACTTC.